The sequence of this TCR beta chain was determined in a study of CD8+CD57+ T cells in acquired aplastic anemia. Study-level background: Each DNA sample taken from sorted CD4+ and CD8+ cells came to approximately 3.2 ug on average. Among healthy donors, CD4+ cells averaged approximately 11 million reads. Study conclusions and caveats: The same twenty-nine CD8+ CDR3 sequences occurred in patients and in controls.

Concerning this clonotype: Its target is not known.

Genomic DNA, serving as template, underwent TCR beta VDJ and CDR3 profiling. TCRdb recomputed calls from the reads with MiXCR, one row per CDR3 protein. Of a few hundred thousand distinct CDR3 sequences in the sample, around 63% are singletons; the top ten hold roughly 29%. The CDR3 spans 12 residues. Germline V CDR1 and CDR2: SGHTA, FQGNSA. The V gene lost 3 bases and the J gene lost 5 bases, with 7 bases spanning the gap. The chain recombines TRBV7-2 with TRBJ2-5, with D unclear. The clonotype comes from a human donor in good health. Sequenced sample: sorted CD4+, CD8+, or CD8+CD57+ T cells (not recorded which) from PBMCs. CDR3: CASSFSGETQYF. As DNA, the CDR3 is TGTGCCAGCAGCTTCAGTGGTGAGACCCAGTACTTC.